This TCR beta chain stems from a study of blood T cell repertoires in COVID-19. Study-wide context: Some COVID-19 samples were acute and others convalescent; all came from the United States, Italy and Spain.

The germline V gene has CDR1 MNHEY and CDR2 SMNVEV (reference sequence). V was shortened by 7 bases and J by 5 bases, with 14 bases between the two germline ends. This CDR3 has 13 residues. Libraries were prepared by immunoSEQ multiplex PCR; TCRdb keeps only in-frame clonotypes and omits some of them. This table has 200,000 to 250,000 clones, approximately 81% appearing once. The specimen was peripheral blood. The V and J genes are TRBV27 and TRBJ2-5, with a weak D call TRBD2 (6 bases). The clonotype originates from a man aged 50 to 60 who had recovered from COVID-19. The CDR3 region has the DNA TGTGCCAGCAACCCGGGAGTGAGGGAGACCCAGTACTTC. Translation: CASNPGVRETQYF.